This TCR beta chain was found in a study of TIL therapy for anti-PD-1-resistant metastatic lung cancer. Deletions cut 4 bases from V and 6 bases from J, with 15 bases between. Germline lookup yields CDR1 SGHNT and CDR2 YYREEE (reference sequence). This CDR3 is built from 14 residues. This was the immunoSEQ v3 assay. Profiling relied on immunoSEQ multiplex PCR, and the TCRdb table lists in-frame clones only, not all of them. The profile shows about 10,000 clones, 55% to 60% of them singletons. Time point given: pre-treatment sample, taken before nivolumab and TIL therapy. Pleural nodules or supraclavicular lymph nodes made up most of the excised metastases sampled.

This TCR derives from a person aged 25 to 80 with non-small cell lung cancer. The source was tumor tissue, collected at baseline. The chain is built from TRBV5-4 and TRBJ2-3; no clear D gene. CDR3 nucleotides: TGTGCCAGCAGCCCGGACCTGTTATGGGATACGCAGTATTTT. This sequence encodes CASSPDLLWDTQYF.